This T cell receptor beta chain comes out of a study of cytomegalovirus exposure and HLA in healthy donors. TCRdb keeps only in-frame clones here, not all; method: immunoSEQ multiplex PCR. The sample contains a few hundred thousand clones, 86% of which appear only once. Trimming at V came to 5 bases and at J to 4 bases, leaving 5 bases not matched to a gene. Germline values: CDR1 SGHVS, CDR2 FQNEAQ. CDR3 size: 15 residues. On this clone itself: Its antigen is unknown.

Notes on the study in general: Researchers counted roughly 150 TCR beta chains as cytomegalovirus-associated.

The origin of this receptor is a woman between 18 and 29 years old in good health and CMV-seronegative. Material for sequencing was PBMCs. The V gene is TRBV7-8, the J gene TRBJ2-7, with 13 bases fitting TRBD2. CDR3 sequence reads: CASSPMGLAGYEQYF. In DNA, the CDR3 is TGTGCCAGCAGCCCCATGGGACTAGCGGGATACGAGCAGTACTTC.